Listed here are 16 T cell receptor beta chains from one sample, sequenced in a study of beta chain features in type 1 diabetes. Expressed TCRB transcripts got sequenced, as all isolated RNA was reverse transcribed. Profiling relied on immunoSEQ multiplex PCR, and the TCRdb table lists in-frame clones only, not all of them. This sample has 160,000 or so clones, with approximately 9% found just once. These TCRs are of unknown antigen specificity. Study conclusions and caveats: When Type 1 diabetes patients were examined, their TCRB CDR3s proved moderately but significantly shorter in all four CD4+ subsets.

Sequenced input: central memory CD4+ T cells from blood. The receptors stem from a woman aged 18-29 years with type 1 diabetes.

This clone was observed a few times. The chain couples TRBV2 to TRBJ2-1, with TRBD2 identical over 9 bases. CDR1 and CDR2 from the germline V gene are SNHLY and FYNNEI. The J segment lost 5 bases and the V segment lost 8 bases, leaving 7 bases of the junction unmatched. CDR3 length equals 14 residues. CDR3 nucleotides: TGTGCCAGCCGCCTTCGCGGGGGGGACAATGAGCAGTTCTTC. It translates to CASRLRGGDNEQFF.

This clone occurred a few times. This same CDR3 is encoded by further DNA sequences in the sample. The chain links TRBV7-2 to TRBJ1-1; 7 bases agree with TRBD1. Unmatched junction bases numbered 4, after V lost 1 base and J lost 2 bases. The CDR3 is made up of 15 amino acids. The germline V gene has CDR1 SGHTA and CDR2 FQGNSA. This CDR3 is CASSLGDRRNTEAFF. The CDR3 nucleotides are TGTGCCAGCAGCTTAGGGGACAGACGAAACACTGAAGCTTTCTTT.

This clone turned up a few times. The V and J genes are TRBV7-2 and TRBJ1-6, with a tentative D call TRBD1 (6 bases). This CDR3 region has 14 residues. Germline V gene data show CDR1 as SGHTA and CDR2 as FQGNSA. The V end lost 1 base, the J end lost 9 bases, and 10 bases lay between the germline ends. The CDR3 bases are TGTGCCAGCAGCTTAGGGAAACAGGGTTCACCCCTCCACTTT. Amino acid sequence: CASSLGKQGSPLHF.

CDR3 region: CASSKWTGDSYNEQFF. The CDR3 nucleotides are TGTGCCAGCAGCAAATGGACAGGAGACTCCTACAATGAGCAGTTCTTC. V and J are TRBV21-1 and TRBJ2-1; TRBD1 is taken as the D call from the table, unchecked against the DNA. TRBV21-1 is a pseudogene. The CDR3 runs 16 residues.

The sample holds a few counts of this clone. V is TRBV5-4 and J is TRBJ1-5, with D possibly matching TRBD1 (6 bases). The CDR3 length is 14 residues. Between the trimmed V and J ends, which lost 2 bases and 3 bases, there was a span of 9 bases. Germline CDR1 reads SGHNT; CDR2 reads YYREEE (reference sequence). This chain's CDR3 is CASSLQGVNQPQHF. DNA for the CDR3: TGTGCCAGCAGCTTACAGGGAGTCAATCAGCCCCAGCATTTT.

In its sample, this clone was seen a few times. V gene TRBV4-3 combines with J gene TRBJ2-2, with D unclear. Trimming removed 0 bases at V and 5 bases at J, with 7 bases between. The CDR3 is 14 residues long. From germline, CDR1 is LGHNA and CDR2 YSLEER. CDR3 coding DNA: TGCGCCAGCAGCCAAGATCCAGGAACCGGGGAGCTGTTTTTT. It translates to CASSQDPGTGELFF.

In this sample, this clone turned up a few times. The V and J genes are TRBV19 and TRBJ2-5, with TRBD2 as a possible D gene (6 bases). The germline V and J ends were trimmed by 7 bases and 4 bases, with 22 bases remaining between them. Germline V CDR1 and CDR2: LNHDA, SQIVND (reference sequence). The CDR3 is made up of 16 amino acids. CDR3 sequence reads: CASKPRASRAGETQYF. DNA for the CDR3: TGTGCCAGTAAGCCCCGGGCTAGCCGAGCGGGAGAGACCCAGTACTTC.

This clone has more than one count but fewer than ten. This chain links TRBV29-1 with TRBJ2-7; D is unresolved. CDR1 and CDR2 (germline): SQVTM, ANQGSEA. The V end lost 6 bases, the J end lost 2 bases, and 8 bases lay between the germline ends. The CDR3 contains 11 residues. CDR3 DNA sequence: TGCAGCGTGGCGACAACCTACGAGCAGTACTTC. Its translation is CSVATTYEQYF.

The CDR3 here is CASSLGPTGSQETQYF. DNA for the CDR3: TGCGCCAGCAGCTTGGGACCGACAGGCTCTCAAGAGACCCAGTACTTC. The chain employs TRBV5-1 and TRBJ2-5, with a possible D match to TRBD1 (6 bases). V was shortened by 0 bases and J by 2 bases, with 14 bases between the two germline ends. The CDR3 has 16 residues. The V gene's germline CDR1 is SGHRS and CDR2 YFSETQ.

This clone was seen ten or more times. The chain employs TRBV29-1 and TRBJ1-2; tentatively, D is TRBD1 (6 bases). V dropped 4 bases and J dropped 3 bases, with 6 bases sitting between them. Germline CDR1 and CDR2: SQVTM and ANQGSEA. The CDR3 runs to 11 residues. CDR3 in amino acids: CSVGTDYGYTF. Written as DNA, the CDR3 is TGCAGCGTTGGGACAGACTATGGCTACACCTTC.

V is TRBV6-6 and J is TRBJ2-7; weak D call: TRBD2 (6 bases). Trimming left V 5 bases short and J 5 bases short, with 19 bases between. Looked up from germline, CDR1 is MNHNY and CDR2 is SVGAGI (reference sequence). This CDR3 has 15 amino acids. The CDR3, as DNA: TGTGCCAGCAGTCCCTCGGGGGTTAGTCGGAACGAGCAGTACTTC. It translates to CASSPSGVSRNEQYF.

This chain connects TRBV10-3 to TRBJ2-5, with 7 nucleotides matching TRBD1. With V trimmed by 7 bases and J by 1 base, 3 bases remained unmatched. The CDR3 runs 13 residues. Germline CDR1 reads ENHRY; CDR2 reads SYGVKD. Here the CDR3 reads CAINRGFQETQYF. CDR3 sequence (DNA): TGTGCCATCAACAGGGGCTTCCAAGAGACCCAGTACTTC.

About this clone: Additional DNA sequences in this sample encode the identical CDR3. This chain links TRBV6-5 with TRBJ2-5, with 7 bases matching TRBD2. With V trimmed by 2 bases and J by 1 base, 1 base remained unmatched. CDR3 size: 14 residues. Germline V gives CDR1 MNHEY, CDR2 SVGAGI. The CDR3 sequence is CASSYASGQETQYF. Here the CDR3 DNA reads TGTGCCAGCAGTTACGCTAGCGGCCAAGAGACCCAGTACTTC.

This clone occurred a few times. The chain combines TRBV4-3 with TRBJ2-6; D may be TRBD1 (5 bases). CDR1 and CDR2 from the germline V gene are LGHNA and YSLEER. Trimming stripped 1 base from V and 3 bases from J, with 13 bases between. CDR3 size: 17 residues. The CDR3 DNA reads TGCGCCAGCAGCCAAGGGATTAGGGGCGGTGGGGCCAACGTCCTGACTTTC. Its protein product is CASSQGIRGGGANVLTF.

This clone was recorded a few times. The chain carries TRBV11-2 and TRBJ1-2; 8 bases map to TRBD1. The V and J ends lost 5 bases and 0 bases, in that order; junction bases with no gene match: 2. The germline gives CDR1 SGHAT, CDR2 FQNNGV. This CDR3 spans 14 amino acids. The CDR3 DNA reads as TGTGCCAGCAGCCGGACAGGGCCTAACTATGGCTACACCTTC. This sequence encodes CASSRTGPNYGYTF.

This clone was found a few times. The chain has TRBV7-3 and TRBJ1-1; no firm D call. The germline V and J ends were trimmed by 4 bases and 1 base, with 10 bases remaining between them. The V gene's germline CDR1 is SGHTA and CDR2 FQGTGA. This CDR3 region has 14 residues. CDR3 DNA sequence: TGTGCCAGCAGCTCTGGCGGTGGGAACACTGAAGCTTTCTTT. Residues: CASSSGGGNTEAFF. Filled out from reference TRBV7-3 and TRBJ1-1, the complete variable domain reads GAGVSQTPSNKVTEKGKYVELRCDPISGHTALYWYRQSLGQGPEFLIYFQGTGAADDSGLPNDRFFAVRPEGSVSTLKIQRTERGDSAVYLCASSSGGGNTEAFFGQGTRLTVV.